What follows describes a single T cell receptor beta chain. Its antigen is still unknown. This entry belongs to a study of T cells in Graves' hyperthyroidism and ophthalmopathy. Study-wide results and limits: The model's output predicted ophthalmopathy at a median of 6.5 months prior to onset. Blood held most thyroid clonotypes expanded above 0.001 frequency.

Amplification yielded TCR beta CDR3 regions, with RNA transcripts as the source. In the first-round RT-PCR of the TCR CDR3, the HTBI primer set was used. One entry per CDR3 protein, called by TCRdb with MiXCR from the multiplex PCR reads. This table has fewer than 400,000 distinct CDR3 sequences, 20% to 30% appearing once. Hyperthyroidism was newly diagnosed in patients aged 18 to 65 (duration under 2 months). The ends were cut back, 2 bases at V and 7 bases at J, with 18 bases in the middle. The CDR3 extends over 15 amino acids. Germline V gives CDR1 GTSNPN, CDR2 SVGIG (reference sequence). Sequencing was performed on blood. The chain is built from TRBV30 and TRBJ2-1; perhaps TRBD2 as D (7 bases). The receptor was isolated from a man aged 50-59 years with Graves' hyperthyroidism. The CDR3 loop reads CAWSQEGGPGNEQFF. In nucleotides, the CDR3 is TGTGCCTGGAGTCAGGAGGGGGGGCCTGGAAATGAGCAGTTCTTC.